Below are 10 T cell receptor beta chains sequenced from a single sample in a study of cytomegalovirus exposure and HLA in healthy donors. A multiplex PCR was run with 60 Vbeta primers and 13 Jbeta primers. Assay used: immunoSEQ multiplex PCR; TCRdb lists only in-frame clones, some missing. The repertoire holds approximately 110,000 clones, with approximately 80% as singletons. Sequenced input: PBMCs. Receptors originate from a man aged 40-49 years in good health and CMV-seronegative.

In DNA form, the CDR3 reads TGTGCCAGCAGCTCGACTAGTGGTGCGCAGACCCAGTACTTC. This sequence encodes CASSSTSGAQTQYF. This chain joins TRBV5-5 and TRBJ2-5, with D perhaps matching TRBD2 (6 bases). From germline, CDR1 is SGHKS and CDR2 YYEKEE (reference sequence). Trimming removed 3 bases at V and 6 bases at J, with 15 bases between. The CDR3 consists of 14 residues. Combining the CDR3 with reference TRBV5-5 and TRBJ2-5 gives the whole variable domain DAGVTQSPTHLIKTRGQQVTLRCSPISGHKSVSWYQQVLGQGPQFIFQYYEKEERGRGNFPDRFSARQFPNYSSELNVNALLLGDSALYLCASSSTSGAQTQYFGPGTRLLVL.

CDR3: CASSLGPSGGAWGQYF. The CDR3 nucleotides are TGCGCCAGCAGCCTAGGCCCTAGCGGGGGGGCCTGGGGGCAGTATTTT. The chain uses TRBV5-1 and TRBJ2-3, with 12 bases fitting TRBD2. Germline assignment: CDR1 SGHRS and CDR2 YFSETQ. This CDR3 spans 16 amino acids. Germline trimming cut 4 bases from V and 11 bases from J; bases unmatched to any gene: 14.

This clone was seen a handful of times. The chain joins TRBV5-1 to TRBJ1-4; the D gene is possibly TRBD1 (5 bases). V lost 0 bases, J lost 8 bases, and 11 bases lay in between. Germline V CDR1 and CDR2: SGHRS, YFSETQ. The CDR3 totals 14 residues. CDR3 in amino acids: CASSLGLKGEKLFF. In DNA form, the CDR3 reads TGCGCCAGCAGCTTGGGACTGAAGGGGGAAAAACTGTTTTTT.

The J gene is TRBJ2-2, the V gene TRBV7-3, with a possible D match to TRBD1 (5 bases). Trimming stripped 7 bases from V and 1 base from J, with 7 bases between. The CDR3 loop spans 13 amino acids. The V gene's germline CDR1 is SGHTA and CDR2 FQGTGA. The CDR3 is CASNTGNTGELFF. DNA for the CDR3: TGTGCCAGCAATACAGGGAACACCGGGGAGCTGTTTTTT.

This sequence joins TRBV5-1 and TRBJ2-1; 8 nucleotides match TRBD2. J gave up 8 bases and V 4 bases, and 26 bases lay outside the gene matches. Per germline, CDR1 SGHRS and CDR2 YFSETQ. The CDR3 length is 20 residues. CDR3 sequence reads: CASSPRGVAGSLVGSDEQFF. The DNA of the CDR3 is TGCGCCAGCAGCCCCCGCGGAGTAGCGGGGAGCCTAGTGGGAAGCGATGAGCAGTTCTTC.

This clone has more than one count but fewer than ten. This chain connects TRBV5-5 to TRBJ1-2, with D possibly being TRBD1 (6 bases). Trimming took off 0 bases at V and 6 bases at J, with 12 bases between the two ends. Germline V lookup: CDR1 SGHKS, CDR2 YYEKEE (reference sequence). This CDR3 has 14 residues. CDR3 sequence: CASSLVDGQNGYTF. The CDR3 DNA reads as TGTGCCAGCAGCTTGGTAGACGGACAGAATGGCTACACCTTC.

The chain is built from TRBV28 and TRBJ1-3, with D unresolved. V was cut by 7 bases and J by 5 bases, with 12 bases left in between. The CDR3 covers 13 residues. Germline V CDR1 and CDR2: MDHEN, SYDVKM. CDR3 sequence (DNA): TGTGCCAGCACGGAGGGTATTAGAAACACCATATATTTT. Its protein product is CASTEGIRNTIYF.

The DNA of the CDR3 is TGTGCCAGCTCACCTAGCCTAAGTACCTCGGGGCAGTACTTC. The encoded protein is CASSPSLSTSGQYF. The V call is TRBV18, the J call TRBJ2-7; D gene uncertain. CDR3 length equals 14 residues. V was trimmed by 3 bases and J by 9 bases, leaving 18 bases between them. Germline V gives CDR1 KGHSH, CDR2 LQKENI.

This rearrangement joins TRBV7-9 to TRBJ2-7; perhaps TRBD2 as D (5 bases). The V gene's germline CDR1 is SEHNR and CDR2 FQNEAQ (reference sequence). This CDR3 has 13 residues. The germline V and J ends were trimmed by 8 bases and 3 bases, with 14 bases remaining between them. The CDR3 nucleotides are TGTGCCAGCGAAGGGTGGGAGAGCTACGAGCAGTACTTC. Protein sequence: CASEGWESYEQYF.

V is TRBV2 and J is TRBJ2-5, with 8 nucleotides matching TRBD2. The V and J ends lost 3 bases and 5 bases, in that order; junction bases with no gene match: 8. The CDR3 totals 15 residues. Germline V gene lookup returns CDR1 SNHLY and CDR2 FYNNEI. CDR3: CASSDGSGVTETQYF. The CDR3 region has the DNA TGTGCCAGCAGTGACGGTAGCGGGGTCACGGAGACCCAGTACTTC. Full variable domain (remainder filled in from reference TRBV2 and TRBJ2-5): EPEVTQTPSHQVTQMGQEVILRCVPISNHLYFYWYRQILGQKVEFLVSFYNNEISEKSEIFDDQFSVERPDGSNFTLKIRSTKLEDSAMYFCASSDGSGVTETQYFGPGTRLLVL.